The next 2 T cell receptor beta chains were all read from a single sample in a study of cytomegalovirus exposure and HLA in healthy donors. PCR amplification relied on 60 Vbeta primers (plus 13 Jbeta primers). Assay: immunoSEQ multiplex PCR; the TCRdb copy retains only in-frame clones and omits some. This sample yields around 68,000 clones, of which about 70% are seen a single time; approximately 11% belongs to the top ten. Sequenced sample: PBMCs. The receptors were gathered from a woman aged 25 to 39 in good health and CMV-seronegative.

V usage is TRBV6-5 and J usage is TRBJ1-2; possibly TRBD1 for D (5 bases). Trimming took 6 bases from V and 4 from J, leaving 9 bases between them. The CDR3 runs 12 residues. Germline V gene sequence: CDR1 MNHEY, CDR2 SVGAGI. CDR3 amino acids: CASRQGFYGYTF. CDR3 coding DNA: TGTGCCAGCAGGCAGGGATTCTATGGCTACACCTTC.

This clone was seen a few times. This chain connects TRBV9 to TRBJ1-6; tentatively, D is TRBD1 (6 bases). Germline V gene sequence: CDR1 SGDLS, CDR2 YYNGEE. V lost 4 bases and J 0 bases, leaving 14 bases between the germline ends. The CDR3 totals 17 residues. The CDR3 is CASSPTDSSSYNSPLHF. The CDR3 coding sequence is TGTGCCAGCAGCCCCACGGACAGTAGCTCCTATAATTCACCCCTCCACTTT.